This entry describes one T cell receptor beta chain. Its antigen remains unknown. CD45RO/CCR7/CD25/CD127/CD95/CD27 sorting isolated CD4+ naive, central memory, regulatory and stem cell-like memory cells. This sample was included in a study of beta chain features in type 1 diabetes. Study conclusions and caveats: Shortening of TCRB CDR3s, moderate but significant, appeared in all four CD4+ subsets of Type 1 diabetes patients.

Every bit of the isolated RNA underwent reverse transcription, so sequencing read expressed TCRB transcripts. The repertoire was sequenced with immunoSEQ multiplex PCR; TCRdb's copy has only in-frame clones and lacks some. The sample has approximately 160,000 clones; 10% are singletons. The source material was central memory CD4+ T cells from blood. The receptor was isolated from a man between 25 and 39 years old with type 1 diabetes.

CDR3 sequence: CASSPLAGVHETQYF. CDR3 coding DNA: TGTGCCAGCAGCCCCCTAGCGGGAGTCCACGAGACCCAGTACTTC. The gene calls are TRBV7-9 and TRBJ2-5, with TRBD2 matching 10 bases. The V gene's germline CDR1 is SEHNR and CDR2 FQNEAQ (reference sequence). This CDR3 is 15 amino acids long. With V trimmed by 5 bases and J by 5 bases, 8 bases remained unmatched.